The text below deals with one TCR beta chain. Its target is unknown. These data come from a study of shared clonotypes between healthy human individuals. For the study at large: The study used three CD4 naive, three CD4 memory, two CD8 naive and one CD8 memory plate per donor. Whole-study findings and limits: Estimated richness values were generally larger in naive subsets than in memory subsets.

CD45RO+ cells and CCR7-negative CD45RA+ TemRA cells were combined as CD8 memory. Data came from immunoSEQ multiplex PCR; TCRdb stores just in-frame clones and leaves some out. The sample includes about 380,000 clones, about 96% seen only once; the top ten take 0.25% to 0.35%. The germline V gene encodes CDR1 SGHNT and CDR2 YENEEA. V was clipped by 6 bases and J by 3 bases, with 5 bases between them. This CDR3 is 12 amino acids long. Sequenced sample: memory CD8+ T cells sorted from blood. Subset of the sample: CD45RO+ cells pooled with CCR7-negative TemRA cells. V is TRBV11-3 and J is TRBJ2-2, with D unclear. The origin of this receptor is a man aged 25-45 years in good health. DNA for the CDR3: TGTGCCAGCAGTGAGCACACCGGGGAGCTGTTTTTT. This translates into CASSEHTGELFF.